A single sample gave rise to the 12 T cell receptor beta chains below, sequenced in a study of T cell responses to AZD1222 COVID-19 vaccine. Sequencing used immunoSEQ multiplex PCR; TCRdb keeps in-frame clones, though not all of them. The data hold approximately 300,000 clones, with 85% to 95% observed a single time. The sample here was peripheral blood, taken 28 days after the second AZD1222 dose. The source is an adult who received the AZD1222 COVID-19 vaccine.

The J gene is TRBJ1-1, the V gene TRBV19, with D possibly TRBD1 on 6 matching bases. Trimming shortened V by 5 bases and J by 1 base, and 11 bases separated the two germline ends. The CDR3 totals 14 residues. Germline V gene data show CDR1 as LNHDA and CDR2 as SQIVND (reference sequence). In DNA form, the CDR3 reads TGTGCCAGTAGTTCAGGACAGACGAACACTGAAGCTTTCTTT. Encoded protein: CASSSGQTNTEAFF.

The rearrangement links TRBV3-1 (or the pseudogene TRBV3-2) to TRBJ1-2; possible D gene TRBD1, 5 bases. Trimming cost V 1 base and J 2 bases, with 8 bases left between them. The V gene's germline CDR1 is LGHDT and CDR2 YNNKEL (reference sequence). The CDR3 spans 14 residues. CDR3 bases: TGTGCCAGCAGCCAAGGGCAGGGCAACTATGGCTACACCTTC. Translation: CASSQGQGNYGYTF.

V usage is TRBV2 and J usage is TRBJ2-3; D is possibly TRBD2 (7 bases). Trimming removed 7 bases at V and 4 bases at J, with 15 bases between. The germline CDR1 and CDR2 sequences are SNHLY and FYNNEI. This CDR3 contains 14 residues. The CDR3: CASTTGRGSDTQYF. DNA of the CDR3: TGTGCCAGCACCACGGGGAGGGGGTCAGATACGCAGTATTTT.

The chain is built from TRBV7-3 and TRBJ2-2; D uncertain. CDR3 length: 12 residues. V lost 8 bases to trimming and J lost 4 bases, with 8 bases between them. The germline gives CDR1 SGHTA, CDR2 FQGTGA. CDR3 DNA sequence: TGTGCCAGCGGGCATAGCACCGGGGAGCTGTTTTTT. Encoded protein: CASGHSTGELFF.

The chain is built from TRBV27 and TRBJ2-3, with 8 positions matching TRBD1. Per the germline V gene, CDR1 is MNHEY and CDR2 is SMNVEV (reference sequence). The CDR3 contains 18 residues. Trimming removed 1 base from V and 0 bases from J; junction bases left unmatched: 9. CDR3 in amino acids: CASSLFGTGRWSTDTQYF. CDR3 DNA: TGTGCCAGCAGTTTATTTGGGACAGGCAGATGGAGCACAGATACGCAGTATTTT.

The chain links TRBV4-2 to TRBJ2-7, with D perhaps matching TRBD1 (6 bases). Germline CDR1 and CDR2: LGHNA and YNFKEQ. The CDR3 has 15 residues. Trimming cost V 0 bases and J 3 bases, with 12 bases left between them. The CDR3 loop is CASSQDRTAFYEQYF. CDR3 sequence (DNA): TGTGCCAGCAGCCAAGATAGGACAGCCTTCTACGAGCAGTACTTC.

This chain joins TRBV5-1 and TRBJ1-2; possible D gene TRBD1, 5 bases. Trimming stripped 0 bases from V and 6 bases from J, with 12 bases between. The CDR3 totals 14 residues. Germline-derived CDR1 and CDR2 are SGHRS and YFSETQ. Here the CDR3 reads CASSLEGREDGYTF. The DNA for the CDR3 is TGCGCCAGCAGCTTGGAGGGCAGGGAGGATGGCTACACCTTC. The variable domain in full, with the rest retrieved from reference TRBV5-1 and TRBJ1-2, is KAGVTQTPRYLIKTRGQQVTLSCSPISGHRSVSWYQQTPGQGLQFLFEYFSETQRNKGNFPGRFSGRQFSNSRSEMNVSTLELGDSALYLCASSLEGREDGYTFGSGTRLTVV.

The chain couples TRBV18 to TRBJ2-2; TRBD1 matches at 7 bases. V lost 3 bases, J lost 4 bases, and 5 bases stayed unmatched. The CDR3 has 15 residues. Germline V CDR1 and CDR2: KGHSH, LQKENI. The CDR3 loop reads CASSPGTELTGELFF. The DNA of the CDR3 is TGTGCCAGCTCACCCGGGACAGAACTCACCGGGGAGCTGTTTTTT.

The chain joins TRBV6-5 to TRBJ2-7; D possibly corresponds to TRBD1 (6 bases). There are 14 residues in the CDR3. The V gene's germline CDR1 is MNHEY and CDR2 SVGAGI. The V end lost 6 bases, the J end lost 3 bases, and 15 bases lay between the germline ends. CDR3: CASRKDRGFYEQYF. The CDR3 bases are TGTGCCAGCAGGAAGGACAGAGGTTTCTACGAGCAGTACTTC.

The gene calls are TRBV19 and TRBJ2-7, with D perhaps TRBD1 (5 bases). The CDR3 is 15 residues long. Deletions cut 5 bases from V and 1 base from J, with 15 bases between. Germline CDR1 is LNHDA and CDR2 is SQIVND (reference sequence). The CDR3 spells CASSLGAIGSYEQYF. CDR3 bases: TGTGCCAGTAGTCTTGGGGCTATAGGGTCCTACGAGCAGTACTTC.

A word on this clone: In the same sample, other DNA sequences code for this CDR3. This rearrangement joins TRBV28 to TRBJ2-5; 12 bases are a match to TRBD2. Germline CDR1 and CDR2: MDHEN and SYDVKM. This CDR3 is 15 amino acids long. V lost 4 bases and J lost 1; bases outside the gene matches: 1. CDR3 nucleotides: TGTGCCAGCAGTTCACTAGCGGGGGGCCAAGAGACCCAGTACTTC. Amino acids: CASSSLAGGQETQYF.

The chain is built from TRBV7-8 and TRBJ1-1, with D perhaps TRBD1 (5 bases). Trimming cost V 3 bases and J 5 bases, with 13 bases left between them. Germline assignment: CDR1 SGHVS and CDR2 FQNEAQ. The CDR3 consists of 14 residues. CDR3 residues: CASSLAAWGTEAFF. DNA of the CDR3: TGTGCCAGCAGCTTGGCAGCCTGGGGGACTGAAGCTTTCTTT.